The 24 T cell receptor beta chains below come from one sample, sequenced in a study of blood T cell repertoires in COVID-19. Data came from immunoSEQ multiplex PCR; TCRdb stores just in-frame clones and leaves some out. The sample contains about 280,000 clones, about 89% of which appear only once. What was sequenced was peripheral blood. These receptors were taken from a man between 35 and 55 years old with acute or convalescent COVID-19.

J is TRBJ1-4 and V is TRBV2; 8 bases are a match to TRBD1. The trim removed 6 bases at V and 8 bases at J, leaving 8 bases unmatched. This CDR3 is 14 amino acids long. Per the germline V gene, CDR1 is SNHLY and CDR2 is FYNNEI. As DNA, the CDR3 is TGTGCCAGCAGCGCCTGGACAGGGAGGGAAAAACTGTTTTTT. Amino acid sequence: CASSAWTGREKLFF.

The rearrangement links TRBV6-6 to TRBJ1-3; possibly TRBD1 for D (6 bases). Germline V CDR1 and CDR2: MNHNY, SVGAGI (reference sequence). The CDR3 covers 15 residues. The V end lost 5 bases, the J end lost 0 bases, and 11 bases lay between the germline ends. CDR3 coding DNA: TGTGCCAGCAGTCTACCAGGGGCCTCTGGAAACACCATATATTTT. Amino acids: CASSLPGASGNTIYF.

The V call is TRBV3-1 (or the pseudogene TRBV3-2), the J call TRBJ2-3; TRBD2 matches 11 bases. CDR3 length: 17 residues. Trimming cost V 4 bases and J 5 bases; bases outside gene matches: 11. Germline CDR1 LGHDT, CDR2 YNNKEL (reference sequence). As DNA, the CDR3 is TGTGCCAGCAGCCTCGGACTAGCGGGCTCCTCCGGAGATACGCAGTATTTT. This translates into CASSLGLAGSSGDTQYF.

V gene TRBV7-8 combines with J gene TRBJ2-1; a weak D match, TRBD1 (5 bases). This CDR3 has 14 amino acids. The germline V gene encodes CDR1 SGHVS and CDR2 FQNEAQ. V was shortened by 5 bases and J by 7 bases, with 15 bases between the two germline ends. CDR3 DNA sequence: TGTGCCAGCAGCAAGAGGTCAGGGCGAAATGAGCAGTTCTTC. Translated: CASSKRSGRNEQFF.

The chain couples TRBV6-5 to TRBJ1-2; tentatively, D is TRBD1 (6 bases). CDR3 length: 13 residues. From germline, CDR1 is MNHEY and CDR2 SVGAGI. Trimming stripped 7 bases from V and 4 bases from J, with 13 bases between. CDR3 in DNA: TGTGCCAGCATGGGGGCGCTGAGCTATGGCTACACCTTC. Translation: CASMGALSYGYTF.

For the CDR3, the DNA is TGTGCCACCAGCAGCCGTACCGGGACAGTGAATGGCTACACCTTC. This sequence encodes CATSSRTGTVNGYTF. This rearrangement joins TRBV15 to TRBJ1-2; 7 nucleotides match TRBD1. This CDR3 region has 15 residues. Trimming removed 3 bases from V and 6 bases from J; junction bases left unmatched: 10. Germline CDR1 LNHNV, CDR2 YYDKDF (reference sequence).

This sequence joins TRBV2 and TRBJ2-7, with D perhaps TRBD1 (6 bases). This CDR3 spans 15 amino acids. The V and J ends lost 4 bases and 6 bases respectively, with 19 bases between them. Germline V gene sequence: CDR1 SNHLY, CDR2 FYNNEI. Here the CDR3 DNA reads TGTGCCAGCAGTGGATTGAGCACAGGGCAAGGCGAGCAGTACTTC. Translating it yields CASSGLSTGQGEQYF.

This sequence joins TRBV7-9 and TRBJ2-3; TRBD1 matches at 8 bases. V lost 5 bases, J lost 2 bases, and 6 bases stayed unmatched. CDR1 SEHNR and CDR2 FQNEAQ come from the germline V gene (reference sequence). The CDR3 runs 15 residues. The CDR3 bases are TGTGCCAGCAGCCACTGGACAGGGCCCACAGATACGCAGTATTTT. Translating it yields CASSHWTGPTDTQYF.

J is TRBJ1-1 and V is TRBV30, with a tentative D call TRBD1 (5 bases). Germline V gives CDR1 GTSNPN, CDR2 SVGIG (reference sequence). Trimming removed 2 bases from V and 5 bases from J, with 9 bases in between. The CDR3 extends over 12 amino acids. The CDR3, as DNA: TGTGCCTGGAGTCCTGGGGCGACTGAAGCTTTCTTT. Encoded protein: CAWSPGATEAFF.

A remark on this clone: This sample includes further DNA sequences coding for the same CDR3. The chain recombines TRBV5-1 with TRBJ1-4; TRBD1 matches at 10 bases. The CDR3 length is 15 residues. With 0 bases clipped from V and 4 bases from J, the junction kept 0 bases outside the gene matches. CDR1 SGHRS and CDR2 YFSETQ come from the germline V gene. The chain's CDR3 is CASSLGDRGNEKLFF. CDR3 coding DNA: TGCGCCAGCAGCTTGGGGGACAGGGGTAATGAAAAACTGTTTTTT.

This clone occurred once. The rearrangement links TRBV5-1 to TRBJ2-3; D not certain. Germline values: CDR1 SGHRS, CDR2 YFSETQ. Trimming removed 0 bases at V and 4 bases at J, with 15 bases between. CDR3 length: 16 amino acids. The CDR3 reads CASSLVGSKVSDTQYF. The CDR3 region has the DNA TGCGCCAGCAGCTTGGTTGGTAGCAAAGTCTCAGATACGCAGTATTTT.

The CDR3 loop is CASSTTGDQPQHF. The CDR3 DNA is TGCGCCAGCAGCACGACAGGGGATCAGCCCCAGCATTTT. The rearrangement uses TRBV5-1 and TRBJ1-5, with TRBD1 matching 8 bases. CDR1 is SGHRS, CDR2 YFSETQ, per germline. This CDR3 contains 13 residues. The V gene end was trimmed by 4 bases and the J gene end by 5 bases; junction bases not matched to a gene: 2.

This clone was found once. The V gene is TRBV5-6, the J gene TRBJ1-5; no clear D. The CDR3 spans 12 residues. CDR1 is SGHDT, CDR2 YYEEEE, per germline. Trimming removed 2 bases at V and 8 bases at J, with 8 bases between. The CDR3 nucleotides read TGTGCCAGCAGCTTTGGAGGGAAGCCCCAGCATTTT. Translated: CASSFGGKPQHF. Combining the CDR3 with reference TRBV5-6 and TRBJ1-5 gives the whole variable domain DAGVTQSPTHLIKTRGQQVTLRCSPKSGHDTVSWYQQALGQGPQFIFQYYEEEERQRGNFPDRFSGHQFPNYSSELNVNALLLGDSALYLCASSFGGKPQHFGDGTRLSIL.

The V gene is TRBV2, the J gene TRBJ1-1; TRBD1 might be the D (6 bases). Between the trimmed V and J ends, which lost 7 bases and 0 bases, there was a span of 12 bases. The CDR3 has 14 amino acids. CDR1 and CDR2 from the germline V gene are SNHLY and FYNNEI. Here the CDR3 reads CASKGDRMNTEAFF. CDR3 bases: TGTGCCAGCAAGGGGGATCGCATGAACACTGAAGCTTTCTTT.

The rearrangement uses TRBV4-2 and TRBJ2-1; tentative D call: TRBD2 (6 bases). The CDR3 has 16 amino acids. The germline gives CDR1 LGHNA, CDR2 YNFKEQ. Trimming left V 1 base short and J 5 bases short, with 15 bases between. CDR3 region: CASSQVLAEWNNEQFF. CDR3 DNA: TGTGCCAGCAGCCAAGTCTTAGCGGAGTGGAACAATGAGCAGTTCTTC.

The chain employs TRBV7-8 and TRBJ2-2; the D is unclear. V was clipped by 1 base and J by 9 bases, with 12 bases between them. The germline V gene encodes CDR1 SGHVS and CDR2 FQNEAQ. This CDR3 has 14 residues. The CDR3 DNA follows: TGTGCCAGCAGCTTAGACCCAGGTGTAAGGGAGCTGTTTTTT. This gives the protein CASSLDPGVRELFF. The full variable domain, completed using reference TRBV7-8 and TRBJ2-2, is GAGVSQSPRYKVAKRGQDVALRCDPISGHVSLFWYQQALGQGPEFLTYFQNEAQLDKSGLPSDRFFAERPEGSVSTLKIQRTQQEDSAVYLCASSLDPGVRELFFGEGSRLTVL.

This clone was seen a handful of times. The chain couples TRBV7-3 to TRBJ2-7, with TRBD1 matching 7 bases. The CDR3 loop spans 14 amino acids. V trimming: 5 bases; J trimming: 3 bases; junction bases outside the gene matches: 7. The V gene's germline CDR1 is SGHTA and CDR2 FQGTGA. As DNA, the CDR3 is TGTGCCAGCAGCCCTACGAGGGACAGCTACGAGCAGTACTTC. It codes for CASSPTRDSYEQYF.

The chain is built from TRBV29-1 and TRBJ1-2; possibly TRBD1 for D (5 bases). Trimming removed 4 bases at V and 9 bases at J, with 18 bases between. The CDR3 spans 13 residues. Germline CDR1 and CDR2: SQVTM and ANQGSEA. DNA for the CDR3: TGCAGCGTTGCTTCACAATCGGGGGGGAGCTACACCTTC. It is translated as CSVASQSGGSYTF.

The V gene is TRBV3-1 (or the pseudogene TRBV3-2), the J gene TRBJ2-1, with 12 nucleotides matching TRBD2. CDR1 LGHDT and CDR2 YNNKEL come from the germline V gene (reference sequence). J lost 7 bases, V lost 1 base, and 5 bases had no gene match. The CDR3 covers 16 residues. CDR3 sequence reads: CASSQVSSGGANEQFF. In DNA form, the CDR3 reads TGTGCCAGCAGCCAAGTATCTAGCGGGGGGGCAAATGAGCAGTTCTTC.

The V gene is TRBV4-1, the J gene TRBJ1-1, with 9 bases that match TRBD1. Germline V CDR1 and CDR2: MGHRA, YSYEKL. The CDR3 spans 17 residues. The ends lost 4 bases at V and 1 base at J; junction bases unmatched: 10. CDR3 in DNA: TGCGCCAGCAGCCTTGGAACAGGGGGCTGGGGGAACACTGAAGCTTTCTTT. It is translated as CASSLGTGGWGNTEAFF.

V is TRBV5-1 and J is TRBJ1-4; D is possibly TRBD1 (5 bases). There are 14 residues in the CDR3. The V and J ends lost 4 bases and 5 bases respectively, with 12 bases between them. CDR1 is SGHRS and CDR2 is YFSETQ in the germline V gene. CDR3 in DNA: TGCGCCAGCAGCCCAGGGTCTCCCAATGAAAAACTGTTTTTT. Translation gives CASSPGSPNEKLFF.

This clone has just one count. The chain employs TRBV15 and TRBJ1-5; TRBD1 aligns across 10 bases. V lost 4 bases, J lost 7 bases, and 7 bases stayed unmatched. CDR3 length: 15 residues. Germline CDR1 LNHNV, CDR2 YYDKDF (reference sequence). The CDR3 is CATSTYGTGEQPQHF. The CDR3 nucleotides are TGTGCCACCAGCACTTACGGGACAGGGGAACAGCCCCAGCATTTT.

This rearrangement joins TRBV2 to TRBJ2-7, with a possible D match to TRBD2 (5 bases). The germline gives CDR1 SNHLY, CDR2 FYNNEI. The V end lost 8 bases, the J end lost 7 bases, and 12 bases lay between the germline ends. The CDR3 contains 11 residues. The CDR3, as DNA: TGTGCCAGCGGGAACGGGGTGGAGCAGTACTTC. This gives the protein CASGNGVEQYF.

V gene TRBV19 combines with J gene TRBJ2-3; 10 nucleotides align to TRBD2. Germline CDR1 LNHDA, CDR2 SQIVND (reference sequence). This CDR3 has 15 amino acids. The J segment lost 5 bases and the V segment lost 3 bases, leaving 5 bases of the junction unmatched. DNA of the CDR3: TGTGCCAGTAGTATCGGACTAGCGGCGGGAGATACGCAGTATTTT. Translation gives CASSIGLAAGDTQYF. Filled out from reference TRBV19 and TRBJ2-3, the complete variable domain reads DGGITQSPKYLFRKEGQNVTLSCEQNLNHDAMYWYRQDPGQGLRLIYYSQIVNDFQKGDIAEGYSVSREKKESFPLTVTSAQKNPTAFYLCASSIGLAAGDTQYFGPGTRLTVL.